This TCR beta chain emerged from a study of blood T cell repertoires in COVID-19 (dated by TCRdb to 2020 to 2021). Turning to the overall study: Samples covering the acute and convalescent phases of COVID-19 were provided by collaborators in the United States, Italy and Spain. The prospective study material was composed of cDNA or gDNA derived from T cells, B-cell-depleted T cells, or PBMCs. The dataset comprised deeply sampled blood TCRbeta repertoires from subjects exposed to, actively infected with, or recovered from COVID-19. A freely available public database, intended as a resource for researchers studying the immune response to SARS-CoV-2, is where the repertoires were released. The samples were drawn from the first 160 participants of the ongoing ImmuneRACE study and from under 1,500 subjects provided by 6 global collaborators. The sample metadata nearly always contained a de-identified subject ID, COVID-19 status, age in years and sex. HLA class I and class II types, where available, came from metadata supplied by the sample provider rather than from assay-based typing. Results the study describes overall, beyond this receptor: How much clinical and demographic metadata was included differed by source and by participant, and the metadata was provided uncurated.

TCRbeta CDR3 regions were amplified from genomic DNA by means of the immunoSEQ Assay, a bias-controlled multiplex PCR. In the original analysis: The number of nucleated cells in each sample was estimated from the amplification of reference gene primers within the assay. To quantify the absolute abundance of each unique TCRbeta CDR3 rearrangement, sequence reads were collapsed and filtered. Productive Simpson clonality was computed per sample as the square root of Simpson's diversity index over productive rearrangements. The table comes from immuneACCESS by way of TCRdb, which keeps in-frame sequences with V and J called. Part of the clones is missing from these tables; in studies checked, under half for an unresolved V gene and the rest for unknown reasons. V, J and clone size are those of that table, while D and trimming were read from the DNA. The sample contains 100,000 to 150,000 clones, approximately 80% of them found a single time. Of the sample, about 4% is held by the ten largest clones.

This clone came up a few times. The specificity of this receptor is unknown. The input lacks base qualities; no much larger clone sits a single base away. Collaborating institutions collected whole blood in K2EDTA tubes following their own protocols. Collaborator samples were shipped for TCRbeta analysis as frozen whole blood, isolated PBMCs, or DNA extracted from either sample type. The TCR sequence derives from a woman between 45 and 65 years old with acute or convalescent COVID-19. What was sequenced was peripheral blood.

The CDR3 amino acid sequence is: CATIPGPLREGYGYTF. The bases read TGTGCCACCATACCGGGACCGCTAAGGGAGGGTTATGGCTACACCTTC. This chain joins TRBV19 to TRBJ1-2; matching of 5 bases hints at TRBD1 as the D gene. V drops 10 bases and J drops 5 bases, leaving 26 bases in between. CDR1 and CDR2 are drawn from the germline V gene (reference sequence): LNHDA, SQIVND. The CDR3 starts with the cysteine, ends with the phenylalanine, and has 16 residues. Only the CDR3 part of the read is kept: 48 bases, read in frame from the first base.